These 30 T cell receptor beta chains were sequenced from one sample in a study of T cells in Graves' hyperthyroidism and ophthalmopathy. TCR beta CDR3 regions were amplified from RNA. Initially, a first-round RT-PCR of the TCR CDR3 employed the HTBI primer set. Via MiXCR, TCRdb re-called the multiplex PCR reads, giving one row per CDR3 protein. The sample has 350,000 or so distinct CDR3 sequences; 17% are singletons. Sequencing used blood. These receptors came from a woman aged 30 to 39 with Graves' hyperthyroidism that later progressed to Graves' ophthalmopathy.

The table lists this clonotype with many counts. The chain employs TRBV15 and TRBJ2-7, with D possibly TRBD2 on 7 matching bases. Germline V lookup: CDR1 LNHNV, CDR2 YYDKDF (reference sequence). This CDR3 is 15 amino acids long. V lost 7 bases and J lost 2, with 18 bases in between. In DNA form, the CDR3 reads TGTGCCACCACCAAGGGGGGAGGGAGCACCTACGAGCAGTACTTC. Its protein product is CATTKGGGSTYEQYF.

This clonotype was detected many times. This chain joins TRBV7-9 and TRBJ1-4; D is unclear. The V gene's germline CDR1 is SEHNR and CDR2 FQNEAQ (reference sequence). Trimming took 2 bases from V and 5 from J, leaving 18 bases between them. The CDR3 length is 17 residues. CDR3 region: CASSLPRLGGPNEKLFF. CDR3 DNA: TGTGCCAGCAGCTTACCGCGTTTGGGCGGACCGAATGAAAAACTGTTTTTT.

This clonotype was recorded a few times. This chain uses TRBV6-1 with TRBJ1-2, with a possible D match to TRBD1 (6 bases). The CDR3 sequence is 14 residues long. V lost 4 bases, J lost 0 bases, and 9 bases lay in between. Germline loops: CDR1 MNHNS, CDR2 SASEGT. The CDR3 DNA follows: TGTGCCAGCAGTGCGGACAGAACTAACTATGGCTACACCTTC. Residues: CASSADRTNYGYTF.

The V gene is TRBV11-2, the J gene TRBJ2-1, with a possible D match to TRBD2 (6 bases). The CDR3 consists of 14 residues. Germline V gene data show CDR1 as SGHAT and CDR2 as FQNNGV. The V end lost 2 bases, the J end lost 9 bases, and 14 bases lay between the germline ends. The CDR3 sequence: CASSLSLGGGEQFF. Written as DNA, the CDR3 is TGTGCCAGCAGCTTATCTTTGGGAGGCGGTGAGCAGTTCTTC.

This clonotype has more than one count but fewer than ten. This chain uses TRBV7-9 with TRBJ1-1; D gene uncertain. From germline, CDR1 is SEHNR and CDR2 FQNEAQ (reference sequence). V lost 5 bases, J lost 8 bases, and 24 bases lay in between. The CDR3 runs 16 residues. CDR3 region: CASSTLTSTAAQEAFF. CDR3 DNA: TGTGCCAGCAGCACGTTGACATCAACGGCGGCCCAAGAAGCTTTCTTT.

The V call is TRBV6-1, the J call TRBJ1-3; 8 bases fit TRBD1. CDR3 length equals 13 residues. Germline values: CDR1 MNHNS, CDR2 SASEGT. J was trimmed by 2 bases and V by 8 bases; bases with no gene match: 2. CDR3 sequence reads: CASHRGAGNTIYF. The CDR3 nucleotides are TGTGCCAGCCACAGGGGGGCTGGAAACACCATATATTTT.

This clonotype has a count of ten or more. The CDR3 DNA follows: TGTGCCAGCAGTTCTGCGACGACTAGCGTCAACAACGAGCAGTACTTC. It yields the protein CASSSATTSVNNEQYF. The chain uses TRBV27 and TRBJ2-7; TRBD2 aligns across 8 bases. Unmatched junction bases numbered 13, after V lost 4 bases and J lost 5 bases. From germline, CDR1 is MNHEY and CDR2 SMNVEV (reference sequence). The CDR3 sequence is 16 residues long.

This clonotype was counted ten times or more. V usage is TRBV28 and J usage is TRBJ2-7, with TRBD1 matching 10 bases. CDR3 length equals 15 residues. Germline V gene sequence: CDR1 MDHEN, CDR2 SYDVKM. Trimming at V came to 5 bases and at J to 3 bases, leaving 7 bases not matched to a gene. The CDR3: CASSPPGQGIYEQYF. The CDR3 nucleotides are TGTGCCAGCAGTCCGCCGGGACAGGGGATCTACGAGCAGTACTTC.

This clonotype was observed a few times. The V and J genes are TRBV19 and TRBJ2-3, with D possibly TRBD1 on 6 matching bases. V shed 5 bases and J shed 2 bases, with 14 bases lying between them. The CDR3 totals 15 residues. Germline CDR1 LNHDA, CDR2 SQIVND (reference sequence). The CDR3 DNA reads as TGTGCCAGTAGTGTAGGACAGAGTCCCACAGATACGCAGTATTTT. The encoded protein is CASSVGQSPTDTQYF. Complete variable domain (other parts from reference TRBV19 and TRBJ2-3): DGGITQSPKYLFRKEGQNVTLSCEQNLNHDAMYWYRQDPGQGLRLIYYSQIVNDFQKGDIAEGYSVSREKKESFPLTVTSAQKNPTAFYLCASSVGQSPTDTQYFGPGTRLTVL.

The chain links TRBV30 to TRBJ2-3; maybe TRBD2 (6 bases). Germline lookup yields CDR1 GTSNPN and CDR2 SVGIG (reference sequence). The V end lost 6 bases, the J end lost 4 bases, and 14 bases lay between the germline ends. This CDR3 has 13 residues. DNA for the CDR3: TGTGCCTGTCAAGCGGGTGTGGCAGATACGCAGTATTTT. It yields the protein CACQAGVADTQYF.

The chain recombines TRBV13 with TRBJ2-4, with D tentatively TRBD2 (6 bases). Germline V CDR1 and CDR2: PRHDT, FYEKMQ (reference sequence). The CDR3 length is 19 residues. Trimming took 4 bases from V and 0 from J, leaving 22 bases between them. In DNA, the CDR3 is TGTGCCAGCAGCTCTACTGTGGGAGGAGTTTTTAAAGCCAAAAACATTCAGTACTTC. Residues: CASSSTVGGVFKAKNIQYF.

At least ten counts were recorded for this clonotype. The chain combines TRBV13 with TRBJ2-4; D assignment may be TRBD1 or TRBD2 (6 bases each). V was trimmed by 1 base and J by 7 bases, leaving 11 bases between them. CDR3 length equals 14 residues. Germline values: CDR1 PRHDT, CDR2 FYEKMQ (reference sequence). The CDR3 DNA is TGTGCCAGCAGCTTAGCAGGGGCGGGGAACATTCAGTACTTC. This sequence encodes CASSLAGAGNIQYF.

This chain connects TRBV2 to TRBJ2-7; a possible D gene is TRBD2 (5 bases). Trimming pared 6 bases from V and 0 bases from J, leaving 12 bases between. Germline V gene sequence: CDR1 SNHLY, CDR2 FYNNEI. The CDR3 totals 14 residues. CDR3 region: CASREEGSSYEQYF. The CDR3 bases are TGTGCCAGCAGGGAGGAAGGTTCCTCCTACGAGCAGTACTTC. The full variable domain, completed using reference TRBV2 and TRBJ2-7, is EPEVTQTPSHQVTQMGQEVILRCVPISNHLYFYWYRQILGQKVEFLVSFYNNEISEKSEIFDDQFSVERPDGSNFTLKIRSTKLEDSAMYFCASREEGSSYEQYFGPGTRLTVT.

This sequence joins TRBV5-4 and TRBJ1-2; D is unclear. The germline gives CDR1 SGHNT, CDR2 YYREEE (reference sequence). The V and J ends lost 4 bases and 6 bases respectively, with 16 bases between them. This CDR3 region has 14 residues. CDR3 loop: CASSHAAPGNGYTF. CDR3 bases: TGTGCCAGCAGCCACGCCGCTCCGGGGAATGGCTACACCTTC. The whole variable domain, filled in from reference TRBV5-4 and TRBJ1-2, reads ETGVTQSPTHLIKTRGQQVTLRCSSQSGHNTVSWYQQALGQGPQFIFQYYREEENGRGNFPPRFSGLQFPNYSSELNVNALELDDSALYLCASSHAAPGNGYTFGSGTRLTVV.

This clonotype occurred many times. The chain couples TRBV7-9 to TRBJ2-3; D unclear. V lost 3 bases and J 6 bases, leaving 7 bases between the germline ends. Germline V gene sequence: CDR1 SEHNR, CDR2 FQNEAQ (reference sequence). This CDR3 region has 12 residues. Here the CDR3 DNA reads TGTGCCAGCAGCTTTCCAGCGGATACGCAGTATTTT. Protein: CASSFPADTQYF.

In the case of this clonotype: With a much larger clone just one base away, this may be a read error. V and J are TRBV2 and TRBJ1-1; weak D call: TRBD1 (5 bases). The CDR3 totals 12 residues. Germline V lookup: CDR1 SNHLY, CDR2 FYNNEI. V was pared by 6 bases and J by 4 bases, with 9 bases between. Here the CDR3 DNA reads TGTGCCAGCAGCTCGGGGGTCACTGAAGCTTTCTTT. Amino acids: CASSSGVTEAFF.

This clonotype was counted a few times. This chain joins TRBV3-1 and TRBJ1-2; no firm D call. Trimming took off 1 base at V and 4 bases at J, with 10 bases between the two ends. Looked up from germline, CDR1 is LGHDT and CDR2 is YNNKEL (reference sequence). The CDR3 is 14 amino acids. This chain's CDR3 is CASSQGGFLYGYTF. Here the CDR3 DNA reads TGTGCCAGCAGCCAAGGCGGGTTTCTCTATGGCTACACCTTC.

This clonotype was found many times. The CDR3 DNA follows: TGTGCCAGCAGCTTAGATCTCGGGGTGGTAGGCACTGAAGCTTTCTTT. Translating gives CASSLDLGVVGTEAFF. J is TRBJ1-1 and V is TRBV11-2; D remains ambiguous. Germline V CDR1 and CDR2: SGHAT, FQNNGV. The CDR3 length is 16 residues. V lost 0 bases and J 4 bases, leaving 15 bases between the germline ends. Filled out from reference TRBV11-2 and TRBJ1-1, the complete variable domain reads EAGVAQSPRYKIIEKRQSVAFWCNPISGHATLYWYQQILGQGPKLLIQFQNNGVVDDSQLPKDRFSAERLKGVDSTLKIQPAKLEDSAVYLCASSLDLGVVGTEAFFGQGTRLTVV.

The genes are TRBV19 and TRBJ1-1, with 7 nucleotides matching TRBD1. Germline values: CDR1 LNHDA, CDR2 SQIVND (reference sequence). This CDR3 spans 16 amino acids. Trimming removed 8 bases from V and 5 bases from J; junction bases left unmatched: 17. CDR3 DNA sequence: TGTGCCAGTGCCCATATGGGGACAGTTTTGATGACTGAAGCTTTCTTT. It encodes CASAHMGTVLMTEAFF. Variable domain in full (rest from reference TRBV19 and TRBJ1-1): DGGITQSPKYLFRKEGQNVTLSCEQNLNHDAMYWYRQDPGQGLRLIYYSQIVNDFQKGDIAEGYSVSREKKESFPLTVTSAQKNPTAFYLCASAHMGTVLMTEAFFGQGTRLTVV.

A few counts support this clonotype. This chain joins TRBV7-9 and TRBJ2-6; unclear D gene. The germline V gene has CDR1 SEHNR and CDR2 FQNEAQ (reference sequence). The CDR3 sequence is 14 residues long. V was shortened by 5 bases and J by 4 bases, with 9 bases between the two germline ends. This CDR3 reads CASSPIDGANVLTF. CDR3 coding DNA: TGTGCCAGCAGCCCAATCGACGGGGCCAACGTCCTGACTTTC.

This clonotype was seen ten or more times. The chain couples TRBV3-1 to TRBJ2-7; 9 bases agree with TRBD2. The CDR3 covers 16 residues. Germline loops: CDR1 LGHDT, CDR2 YNNKEL (reference sequence). V trimming: 0 bases; J trimming: 7 bases; junction bases outside the gene matches: 10. The DNA of the CDR3 is TGTGCCAGCAGCCAAGAAAATAGCGGGGGACAGCGGGAGCAGTACTTC. This sequence encodes CASSQENSGGQREQYF.

This clonotype was counted at least ten times. This chain links TRBV28 with TRBJ1-5; TRBD1 matches 7 bases. CDR3 length: 16 amino acids. V lost 3 bases and J lost 1; bases outside the gene matches: 6. Germline lookup yields CDR1 MDHEN and CDR2 SYDVKM. CDR3 sequence (DNA): TGTGCCAGCAGTTTTCGACAGGGCAGAAGCAATCAGCCCCAGCATTTT. Its translation: CASSFRQGRSNQPQHF.

Ten or more counts support this clonotype. The rearrangement joins TRBV7-9 to TRBJ2-2, with no clear D. The CDR3 loop spans 13 amino acids. The V gene lost 0 bases and the J gene lost 7 bases, with 6 bases spanning the gap. The V gene's germline CDR1 is SEHNR and CDR2 FQNEAQ (reference sequence). The CDR3 sequence: CASSLAGSGELFF. CDR3 DNA sequence: TGTGCCAGCAGCTTAGCGGGAAGCGGGGAGCTGTTTTTT.

V and J are TRBV4-1 and TRBJ1-6, with TRBD1 matching over 8 bases. V trimming: 3 bases; J trimming: 9 bases; junction bases outside the gene matches: 16. CDR1 and CDR2 from the germline V gene are MGHRA and YSYEKL. This CDR3 has 18 residues. The CDR3 coding sequence is TGCGCCAGCAGCCATAGCCAACCCCGGACAGGGCGGGGTTCACCCCTCCACTTT. It yields the protein CASSHSQPRTGRGSPLHF.

The table lists this clonotype with a few counts. The germline gene is not matched at one end of the junction; a read error may be the cause. This chain connects TRBV18 to TRBJ2-7; 13 nucleotides align to TRBD2. CDR3 length: 14 residues. The V gene's germline CDR1 is KGHSH and CDR2 LQKENI. CDR3 coding DNA: TGTGCCAGCTCACTACTAGCGGGAGGGCCGAGCCCCCACTTC. It encodes CASSLLAGGPSPHF.

This clonotype showed up many times. The gene calls are TRBV6-6 and TRBJ1-2, with 7 nucleotides matching TRBD1. The germline V gene encodes CDR1 MNHNY and CDR2 SVGAGI (reference sequence). The trim removed 0 bases at V and 7 bases at J, leaving 14 bases unmatched. The CDR3 totals 17 residues. CDR3 protein: CASSYSKFGQDRTGYTF. CDR3 sequence (DNA): TGTGCCAGCAGTTACTCGAAGTTCGGACAGGATCGAACTGGCTACACCTTC.

This clonotype was observed many times. The chain links TRBV20-1 to TRBJ1-2; D ambiguous. Germline CDR1 reads DFQATT; CDR2 reads SNEGSKA (reference sequence). The CDR3 extends over 12 amino acids. With 0 bases removed from V and 8 bases from J, the gap between germline ends came to 10 bases. CDR3 residues: CSARDRGPGYTF. CDR3 bases: TGCAGTGCTAGAGATCGGGGTCCCGGCTACACCTTC.

In its sample, this clonotype was seen once. This rearrangement joins TRBV4-2 to TRBJ2-6; a weak D match, TRBD1 (6 bases). V was pared by 0 bases and J by 1 base, with 10 bases between. This CDR3 is 17 amino acids long. CDR1 and CDR2 (germline): LGHNA, YNFKEQ. The CDR3 protein is CASSQDNTGSGANVLTF. The CDR3 DNA follows: TGTGCCAGCAGCCAAGATAATACAGGGTCTGGGGCCAACGTCCTGACTTTC.

The table lists this clonotype with many counts. The chain recombines TRBV6-1 with TRBJ1-6; 8 nucleotides agree with TRBD1. V shed 4 bases and J 5 bases; nucleotides not matched to a gene: 4. The length of the CDR3 is 15 residues. The germline V gene encodes CDR1 MNHNS and CDR2 SASEGT. This CDR3 reads CASSVPGQDNSPLHF. CDR3 bases: TGTGCCAGCAGTGTTCCGGGACAGGATAATTCACCCCTCCACTTT.

This clonotype appeared a few times. The CDR3 sequence is CASSSRGIRGDTQYF. For the CDR3, the DNA is TGTGCCAGCAGTTCAAGGGGGATCCGAGGAGATACGCAGTATTTT. J is TRBJ2-3 and V is TRBV6-2 or TRBV6-3; the D gene is possibly TRBD1 (6 bases). Trimming shortened V by 4 bases and J by 5 bases, and 16 bases separated the two germline ends. Per germline, CDR1 MNHEY and CDR2 SVGEGT. The CDR3 has 15 residues.